The rows below give T cell receptor beta chains drawn from one sample of a study of shared clonotypes between healthy human individuals. Sequencing used immunoSEQ multiplex PCR; TCRdb keeps in-frame clones, though not all of them. The sample yields 2 million to 2.5 million clones, about 92% seen once. The sequenced sample consisted of naive CD4+ T cells from PBMCs. The receptors stem from a man in his late teens or twenties in good health. Some clones in this sample may be carry-over from other donors' samples. Both conserved end residues are part of each CDR3. D genes are given only for firm matches. Size is stated for part of the rows, as once, few or many counts, or as a class when the clone is expanded.

TRBV18,TRBJ1-5,NA,NA,TGTGCCAGCTCACCAGCGGGATTCAGCAATCAGCCCCAGCATTTT,CASSPAGFSNQPQHF
TRBV5-5,TRBJ2-1,TRBD1,NA,TGTGCCAGCAGCTCGTTGGGGGCCCGGGACAGGATAGCCTCCTACAATGAGCAGTTCTTC,CASSSLGARDRIASYNEQFF
TRBV6-4,TRBJ2-7,NA,NA,TGTGCCAGCAGCTTGGGAGGTGGCTCCTACGAGCAGTACTTC,CASSLGGGSYEQYF
TRBV7-6,TRBJ2-5,TRBD2,NA,TGTGCCAGCAGCTTAGCGAATCGGCCTAGCGGGTATCAAGAGACCCAGTACTTC,CASSLANRPSGYQETQYF
TRBV18,TRBJ2-2,TRBD2,NA,TGTGCCAGCTCACCCCGACTAGCGGGACCGAACACCGGGGAGCTGTTTTTT,CASSPRLAGPNTGELFF
TRBV7-3,TRBJ2-6,NA,NA,TGTGCCAGCAGCCCTAGGGGATACCTGGGCTCTGGGGCCAACGTCCTGACTTTC,CASSPRGYLGSGANVLTF
TRBV28,TRBJ2-3,NA,once,TGTGCCAGCAGTTTCGCAGCTGCAGATACGCAGTATTTT,CASSFAAADTQYF
TRBV7-2,TRBJ2-7,TRBD2,NA,TGTGCCAGCAGCTCCCCCTTAGCGGGAGTTCTCTTCTACGAGCAGTACTTC,CASSSPLAGVLFYEQYF
TRBV25-1,TRBJ1-2,TRBD1,NA,TGTGCCAGCAGTGATACGACAACAGGGGACTATGGCTACACCTTC,CASSDTTTGDYGYTF
TRBV5-1,TRBJ2-7,NA,NA,TGCGCCAGCAGCTTGGGTGCCGGCGGGAACGAGCAGTACTTC,CASSLGAGGNEQYF
TRBV30,TRBJ1-1,TRBD1,NA,TGTGCCTGGAGTATGACAGGGGGCTGGGACACTGAAGCTTTCTTT,CAWSMTGGWDTEAFF
TRBV19,TRBJ1-1,TRBD1,NA,TGTGCCAGTAGCATCAGGGGGGAAACTGAAGCTTTCTTT,CASSIRGETEAFF
TRBV6-1,TRBJ1-4,NA,NA,TGTGCCAGCAGGGAATTTCAGGGTTTAGGGGAAAAACTGTTTTTT,CASREFQGLGEKLFF
TRBV30,TRBJ2-5,NA,NA,TGTGCCTGGGGACAGCAAGAGACCCAGTACTTC,CAWGQQETQYF
TRBV6-4,TRBJ2-1,TRBD1,NA,TGTGCCAGCAGTGTGGGGGGACAGGCCTTGAATGAGCAGTTCTTC,CASSVGGQALNEQFF
TRBV5-1,TRBJ2-2,NA,NA,TGCGCCAGCAGCTTGGATTACACCGGGGAGCTGTTTTTT,CASSLDYTGELFF
TRBV10-2,TRBJ1-6,TRBD1,NA,TGCGCCAGCGGCAGCCGGGACAGAGATTCACCCCTCCACTTT,CASGSRDRDSPLHF
TRBV7-9,TRBJ1-4,TRBD1,NA,TGTGCCAGCAGCTTGCAACAGGGGTCTGAAAAACTGTTTTTT,CASSLQQGSEKLFF
TRBV7-3,TRBJ2-5,NA,NA,TGTGCCAGCAGCTTAGGCCCGTACCAAGAGACCCAGTACTTC,CASSLGPYQETQYF
TRBV6-5,TRBJ2-2,NA,once,TGTGCCAGCAGCCAGGCGTCAACCGGGGAGCTGTTTTTT,CASSQASTGELFF
TRBV9,TRBJ1-4,TRBD1,NA,TGTGCCAGGGGCCCTCTACAGGGGGCTAATGAAAAACTGTTTTTT,CARGPLQGANEKLFF
TRBV13,TRBJ2-3,NA,NA,TGTGCCAGCAGCTACCGTGGGGGGTATAGTCCAGATACGCAGTATTTT,CASSYRGGYSPDTQYF
TRBV28,TRBJ2-1,NA,NA,TGTGCCAGCACCCTCAGCGGGCGCAGGGAGCAGTTCTTC,CASTLSGRREQFF
TRBV19,TRBJ1-4,NA,NA,TGTGCCAGCCACAACAGGCTCGGTGAAAAACTGTTTTTT,CASHNRLGEKLFF
TRBV25-1,TRBJ2-1,TRBD2,NA,TGTGCCAGCAGTGAGGGTAGGCGGGGGGCCTACAATGAGCAGTTCTTC,CASSEGRRGAYNEQFF
TRBV27,TRBJ1-1,TRBD1,NA,TGTGCCAGCAGGTCCGGGACAGGGGCACGCACTGAAGCTTTCTTT,CASRSGTGARTEAFF
TRBV5-1,TRBJ2-7,NA,NA,TGCGCCAGCAAACCGGAAGGAAGAGGCTACGAGCAGTACTTC,CASKPEGRGYEQYF
TRBV5-1,TRBJ2-7,TRBD1,NA,TGCGCCAGCAGCTCGACAGGGATCAACGAGCAGTACTTC,CASSSTGINEQYF
TRBV9,TRBJ2-1,NA,once,TGTGCCAGCAGCGCGACTAGTAGGAATGAGCAGTTCTTC,CASSATSRNEQFF
TRBV4-1,TRBJ2-2,NA,NA,TGCGCCAGCAGCCAGGGCAACCGGGGCGGAGGCACCGGGGAGCTGTTTTTT,CASSQGNRGGGTGELFF
TRBV4-3,TRBJ2-7,NA,NA,TGCGCCAGCAGCCCCTTGGACCGGGGCCGCTACGAGCAGTACTTC,CASSPLDRGRYEQYF
TRBV28,TRBJ1-1,NA,NA,TGTGCCAACCGACTGGGGATGAGGAACACTGAAGCTTTCTTT,CANRLGMRNTEAFF
TRBV18,TRBJ2-3,NA,NA,TGTGCCAGCTCCCCCGTTGGAGCCGGATTTGGGGTCACAGATACGCAGTATTTT,CASSPVGAGFGVTDTQYF
TRBV2,TRBJ1-1,NA,NA,TGTGCCAGCAGTGATACAAAGGGGAACACTGAAGCTTTCTTT,CASSDTKGNTEAFF
TRBV2,TRBJ2-7,NA,NA,TGTGCCAGCAGGTTGGAAGGGGAGCAGTACTTC,CASRLEGEQYF
TRBV6-5,TRBJ1-3,TRBD1,NA,TGTGCCAGCAGCCTCGGGACAGGGGGAGGAAACACCATATATTTT,CASSLGTGGGNTIYF
TRBV7-6,TRBJ1-2,NA,NA,TGTGCCAGCAGCCCTGGACAAGGGCCTGGCTACACCTTC,CASSPGQGPGYTF
TRBV28,TRBJ2-7,TRBD1,NA,TGTGCCAGCACTTCTCCCCCGTCAGGGGGCACCCCCCACTTC,CASTSPPSGGTPHF
TRBV5-6,TRBJ2-1,TRBD1,NA,TGTGCCAGCAGCTCCTTCACCCGGGACAGGGGGGAGCAGTTCTTC,CASSSFTRDRGEQFF
TRBV2,TRBJ1-5,NA,NA,TGTGCCAGCAGTGACCGAGGGGTCGGGTCCCAGCATTTT,CASSDRGVGSQHF
TRBV5-1,TRBJ2-1,TRBD1,NA,TGCGCCAGCAGCTCAGGACAGGGTGGCTACAATGAGCAGTTCTTC,CASSSGQGGYNEQFF
TRBV18,TRBJ2-2,NA,NA,TGTGCCAGCTCACCTAGGGGTTTCCCGAGCACCGGGGAGCTGTTTTTT,CASSPRGFPSTGELFF
TRBV19,TRBJ1-2,NA,NA,TGTGCCAGTAGTATTACTGGTCCCAGTAACTATGGCTACACCTTC,CASSITGPSNYGYTF
TRBV10-3,TRBJ2-3,NA,NA,TGTGCCACATCGGGGCAGGGCGTGGGCACGGATACGCAGTATTTT,CATSGQGVGTDTQYF
TRBV29-1,TRBJ2-3,TRBD2,NA,TGCAGCGTCGGAAGACTAGCGGGAGGTACAGATACGCAGTATTTT,CSVGRLAGGTDTQYF
TRBV5-1,TRBJ2-7,TRBD2,NA,TGCGCCAGCAGCTATGGACAAGGCCCGTCTAGGACTAGCGGGAGGACCCCCTACGAGCAGTACTTC,CASSYGQGPSRTSGRTPYEQYF
TRBV18,TRBJ1-5,TRBD1,NA,TGTGCCAGCTCACCGGGACAGGGGGCTGGGCAGCCCCAGCATTTT,CASSPGQGAGQPQHF
TRBV5-6,TRBJ1-2,TRBD1,NA,TGTGCCAGCAACTCGGGAAGACAGGGGGCCGCTAACTATGGCTACACCTTC,CASNSGRQGAANYGYTF
TRBV6-5,TRBJ1-3,NA,NA,TGTGCCAGCAGTTACGGAGGGGGCTCTGGAAACACCATATATTTT,CASSYGGGSGNTIYF
TRBV19,TRBJ1-1,NA,NA,TGTGCCAGTAGTATCCAGGGGCTTATCACTGAAGCTTTCTTT,CASSIQGLITEAFF
TRBV7-9,TRBJ1-4,TRBD1,NA,TGTGCCAGCAGCTTAGCACCGACAGGGTATCATGAAAAACTGTTTTTT,CASSLAPTGYHEKLFF
TRBV4-1,TRBJ2-5,NA,NA,TGCGCCAGCAGCCAAGACCCTTCGCGGGAGACCCAGTACTTC,CASSQDPSRETQYF
TRBV5-1,TRBJ2-2,NA,NA,TGCGCCAGCAGCCGAGGACGAATACCCGGGGAGCTGTTTTTT,CASSRGRIPGELFF
TRBV19,TRBJ2-2,NA,NA,TGTGCCAGTAGTATTCGTCGGGGAACTGGGGAGCTGTTTTTT,CASSIRRGTGELFF
TRBV11-2,TRBJ2-1,TRBD2,NA,TGTGCCAGCAGGGGAGTGGGGCTAGCGGGAGGCCCTACCTACAATGAGCAGTTCTTC,CASRGVGLAGGPTYNEQFF
TRBV30,TRBJ1-3,NA,NA,TGTGCCTGGAGCAGGGGAGGAAACACCATATATTTT,CAWSRGGNTIYF
TRBV6-5,TRBJ2-7,NA,NA,TGTGCCAGCAGCAGCCCGGGGCCCTACGAGCAGTACTTC,CASSSPGPYEQYF